This T cell receptor (beta chain) is drawn from a study of a mutant IDH1 vaccine in newly diagnosed glioma. Overall study context: Weeks 1, 3, 5, 7, 11, 15, 19 and 23 were when patients received their eight vaccinations. The start of vaccination came 4-6 weeks after radiotherapy alone, or with temozolomide cycles. Treated individuals were approximately 60% male and approximately 38% female, averaging about 37 years of age. Prior therapy was radiotherapy, temozolomide, or both; most received both.

Time point specified: week 5, during vaccination. It was 300 ug of mutant IDH1 20-mer peptide that made up each vaccine dose, given with topical imiquimod. Assay: immunoSEQ multiplex PCR; the TCRdb copy retains only in-frame clones and omits some. Among about 54,000 clones listed, about 86% were seen once. About this clone: Its target is not known.

The ends lost 2 bases at V and 0 bases at J; junction bases unmatched: 4. There are 16 residues in the CDR3. Germline CDR1 reads GTSNPN; CDR2 reads SVGIG (reference sequence). This sequence was found in a man aged 25-45 years with glioma. The V gene is TRBV30, the J gene TRBJ1-6; 7 nucleotides align to TRBD1. The sequences come from PBMCs, collected from a glioma patient whose treatment included an IDH1 peptide vaccine. The CDR3 reads CAWSQTGISYNSPLHF. The CDR3 DNA follows: TGTGCCTGGAGTCAGACAGGGATCTCCTATAATTCACCCCTCCACTTT.